The clone carrying this TCR beta chain has a handful of counts. V shed 6 bases, J shed 5 bases, and the junction held 9 bases outside the gene matches. Per germline, CDR1 MDHEN and CDR2 SYDVKM. The CDR3 loop spans 15 amino acids. The source of the sample is a study of blood T cell repertoires in COVID-19. Using immunoSEQ multiplex PCR, the repertoire was profiled, and TCRdb retains in-frame clones only, with some absent. The sample includes 300,000 to 400,000 clones, around 83% of them seen just once. The chain links TRBV28 to TRBJ2-1; 8 bases match TRBD2. The source of this sequence is a man aged 25-45 years with active or convalescent COVID-19. Sample: peripheral blood. The CDR3 is CASSVAGGGHNEQFF. The CDR3 coding sequence is TGTGCCAGCAGCGTTGCGGGGGGAGGCCACAATGAGCAGTTCTTC.